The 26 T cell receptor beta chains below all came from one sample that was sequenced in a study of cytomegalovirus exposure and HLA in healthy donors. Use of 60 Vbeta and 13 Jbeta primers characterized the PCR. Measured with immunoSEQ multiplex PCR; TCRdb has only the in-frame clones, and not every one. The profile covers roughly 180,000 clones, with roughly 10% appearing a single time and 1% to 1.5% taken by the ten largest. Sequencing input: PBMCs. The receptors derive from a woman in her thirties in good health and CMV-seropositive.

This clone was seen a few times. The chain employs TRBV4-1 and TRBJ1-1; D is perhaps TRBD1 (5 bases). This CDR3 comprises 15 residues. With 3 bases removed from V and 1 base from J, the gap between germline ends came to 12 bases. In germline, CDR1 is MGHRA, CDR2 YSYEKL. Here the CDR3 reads CASSHPRGENTEAFF. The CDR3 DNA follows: TGCGCCAGCAGCCATCCTCGGGGGGAGAACACTGAAGCTTTCTTT.

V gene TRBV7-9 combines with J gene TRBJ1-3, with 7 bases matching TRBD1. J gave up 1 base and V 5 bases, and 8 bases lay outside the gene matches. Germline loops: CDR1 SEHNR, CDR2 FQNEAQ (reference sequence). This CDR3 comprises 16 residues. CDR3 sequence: CASSQLTGRSGNTIYF. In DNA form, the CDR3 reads TGTGCCAGCAGCCAATTGACAGGGAGGTCTGGAAACACCATATATTTT.

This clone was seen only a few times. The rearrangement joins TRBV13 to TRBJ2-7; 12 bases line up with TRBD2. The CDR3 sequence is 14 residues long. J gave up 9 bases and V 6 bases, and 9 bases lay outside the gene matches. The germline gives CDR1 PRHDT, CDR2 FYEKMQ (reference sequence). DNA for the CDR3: TGTGCCAGCAGTGGGGGACTAGCGGGCGGTCGGCAGTACTTC. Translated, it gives CASSGGLAGGRQYF.

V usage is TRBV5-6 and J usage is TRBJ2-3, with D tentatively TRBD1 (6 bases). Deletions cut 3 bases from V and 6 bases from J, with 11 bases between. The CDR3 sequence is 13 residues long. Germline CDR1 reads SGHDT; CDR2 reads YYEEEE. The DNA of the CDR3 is TGTGCCAGCAGCTCACAGGGCGCGGATACGCAGTATTTT. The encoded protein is CASSSQGADTQYF.

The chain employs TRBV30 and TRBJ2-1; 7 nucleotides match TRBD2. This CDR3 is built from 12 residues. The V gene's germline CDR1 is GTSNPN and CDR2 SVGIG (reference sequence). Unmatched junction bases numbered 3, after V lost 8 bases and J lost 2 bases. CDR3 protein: CAGGRAYNEQFF. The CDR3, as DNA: TGTGCCGGGGGGAGGGCCTACAATGAGCAGTTCTTC.

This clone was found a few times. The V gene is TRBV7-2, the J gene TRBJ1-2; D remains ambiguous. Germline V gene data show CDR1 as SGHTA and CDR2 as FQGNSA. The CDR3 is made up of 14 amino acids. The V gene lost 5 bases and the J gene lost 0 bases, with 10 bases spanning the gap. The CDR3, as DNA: TGTGCCAGCAGCCCTTACCTATCTAACTATGGCTACACCTTC. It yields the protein CASSPYLSNYGYTF.

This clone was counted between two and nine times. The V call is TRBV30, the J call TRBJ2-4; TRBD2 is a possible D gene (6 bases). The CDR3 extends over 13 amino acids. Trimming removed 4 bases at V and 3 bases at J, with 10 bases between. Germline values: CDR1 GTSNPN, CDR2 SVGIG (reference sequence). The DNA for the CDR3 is TGTGCCTGGAACAAGGGAGGCAAAAACATTCAGTACTTC. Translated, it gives CAWNKGGKNIQYF.

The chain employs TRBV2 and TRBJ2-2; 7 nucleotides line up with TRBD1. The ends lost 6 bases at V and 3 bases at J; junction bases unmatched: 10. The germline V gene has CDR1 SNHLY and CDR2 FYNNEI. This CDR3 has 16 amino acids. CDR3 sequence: CASSAETGAYTGELFF. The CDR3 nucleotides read TGTGCCAGCAGCGCAGAAACAGGGGCGTACACCGGGGAGCTGTTTTTT.

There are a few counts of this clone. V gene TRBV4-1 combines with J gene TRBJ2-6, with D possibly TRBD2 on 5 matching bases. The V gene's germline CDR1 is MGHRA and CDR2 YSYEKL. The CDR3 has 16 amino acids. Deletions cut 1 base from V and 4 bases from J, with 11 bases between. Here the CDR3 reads CASSQGRLRGANVLTF. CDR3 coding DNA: TGCGCCAGCAGCCAAGGGAGGCTTCGGGGGGCCAACGTCCTGACTTTC.

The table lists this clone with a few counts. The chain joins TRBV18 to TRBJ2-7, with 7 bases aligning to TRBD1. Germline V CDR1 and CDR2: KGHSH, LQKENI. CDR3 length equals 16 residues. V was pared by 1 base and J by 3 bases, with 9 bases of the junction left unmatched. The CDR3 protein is CASSPHTGATYYEQYF. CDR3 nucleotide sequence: TGTGCCAGCTCACCACATACAGGGGCAACATACTACGAGCAGTACTTC.

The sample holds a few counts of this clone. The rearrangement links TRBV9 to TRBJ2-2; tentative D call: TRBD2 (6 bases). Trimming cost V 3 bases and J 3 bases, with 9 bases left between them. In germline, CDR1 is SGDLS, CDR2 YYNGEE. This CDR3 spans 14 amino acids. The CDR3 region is CASSGGLHTGELFF. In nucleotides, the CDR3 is TGTGCCAGCAGCGGGGGACTTCACACCGGGGAGCTGTTTTTT.

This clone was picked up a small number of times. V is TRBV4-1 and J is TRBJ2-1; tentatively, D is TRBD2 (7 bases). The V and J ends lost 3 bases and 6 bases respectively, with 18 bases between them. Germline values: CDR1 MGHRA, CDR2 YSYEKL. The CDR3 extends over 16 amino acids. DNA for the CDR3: TGCGCCAGCAGCCACCCGGGGCGGGGGCGAGGCAATGAGCAGTTCTTC. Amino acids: CASSHPGRGRGNEQFF.

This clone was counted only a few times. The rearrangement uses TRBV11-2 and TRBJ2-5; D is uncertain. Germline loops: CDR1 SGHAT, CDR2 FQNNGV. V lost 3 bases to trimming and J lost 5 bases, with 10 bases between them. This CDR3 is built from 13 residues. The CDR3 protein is CASSFLGLETQYF. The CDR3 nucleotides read TGTGCCAGCAGCTTCCTGGGCCTGGAGACCCAGTACTTC.

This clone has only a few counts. CDR3 region: CASSSPFGTSGSYNEQFF. CDR3 nucleotides: TGTGCCAGCAGTTCGCCGTTCGGGACTAGCGGTTCCTACAATGAGCAGTTCTTC. The chain couples TRBV27 to TRBJ2-1, with 11 bases matching TRBD2. Looked up from germline, CDR1 is MNHEY and CDR2 is SMNVEV (reference sequence). The CDR3 is 18 amino acids. Unmatched junction bases numbered 9, after V lost 4 bases and J lost 1 base.

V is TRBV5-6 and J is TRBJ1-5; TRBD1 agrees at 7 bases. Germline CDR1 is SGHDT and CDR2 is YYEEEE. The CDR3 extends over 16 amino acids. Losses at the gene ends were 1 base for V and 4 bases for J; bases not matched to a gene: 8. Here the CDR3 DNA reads TGTGCCAGCAGCTTGTTCGGGACAGAGGCGAATCAGCCCCAGCATTTT. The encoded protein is CASSLFGTEANQPQHF.

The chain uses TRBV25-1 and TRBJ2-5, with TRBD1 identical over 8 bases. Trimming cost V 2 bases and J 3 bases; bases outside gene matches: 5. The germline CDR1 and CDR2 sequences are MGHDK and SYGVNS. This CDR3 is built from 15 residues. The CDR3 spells CASSEGNRGEETQYF. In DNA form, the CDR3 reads TGTGCCAGCAGTGAAGGGAACAGGGGGGAAGAGACCCAGTACTTC. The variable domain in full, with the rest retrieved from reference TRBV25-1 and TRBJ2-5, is EADIYQTPRYLVIGTGKKITLECSQTMGHDKMYWYQQDPGMELHLIHYSYGVNSTEKGDLSSESTVSRIRTEHFPLTLESARPSHTSQYLCASSEGNRGEETQYFGPGTRLLVL.

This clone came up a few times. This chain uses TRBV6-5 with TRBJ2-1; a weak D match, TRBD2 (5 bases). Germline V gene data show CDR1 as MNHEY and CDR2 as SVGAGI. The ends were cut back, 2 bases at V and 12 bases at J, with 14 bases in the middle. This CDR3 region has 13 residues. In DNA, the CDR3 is TGTGCCAGCAGTTACGCTGTCTCGGGGAGGCAGTTCTTC. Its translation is CASSYAVSGRQFF.

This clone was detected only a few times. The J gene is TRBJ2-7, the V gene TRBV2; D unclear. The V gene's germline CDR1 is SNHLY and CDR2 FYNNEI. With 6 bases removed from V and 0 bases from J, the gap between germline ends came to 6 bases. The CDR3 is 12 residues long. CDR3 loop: CASRPSSYEQYF. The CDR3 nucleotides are TGTGCCAGCAGACCCAGCTCCTACGAGCAGTACTTC.

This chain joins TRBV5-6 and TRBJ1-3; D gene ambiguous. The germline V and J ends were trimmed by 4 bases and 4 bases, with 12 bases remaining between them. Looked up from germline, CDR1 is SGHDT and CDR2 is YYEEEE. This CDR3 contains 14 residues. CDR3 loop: CASSAPGEGNTIYF. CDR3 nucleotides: TGTGCCAGCAGCGCTCCGGGTGAGGGAAACACCATATATTTT. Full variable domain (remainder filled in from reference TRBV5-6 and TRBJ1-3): DAGVTQSPTHLIKTRGQQVTLRCSPKSGHDTVSWYQQALGQGPQFIFQYYEEEERQRGNFPDRFSGHQFPNYSSELNVNALLLGDSALYLCASSAPGEGNTIYFGEGSWLTVV.

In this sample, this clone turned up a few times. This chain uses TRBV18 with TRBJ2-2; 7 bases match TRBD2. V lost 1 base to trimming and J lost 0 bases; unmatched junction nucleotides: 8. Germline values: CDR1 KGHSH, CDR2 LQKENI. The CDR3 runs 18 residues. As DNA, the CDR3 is TGTGCCAGCTCACCACGTGGGAGCGGGACCCCGAACACCGGGGAGCTGTTTTTT. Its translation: CASSPRGSGTPNTGELFF.

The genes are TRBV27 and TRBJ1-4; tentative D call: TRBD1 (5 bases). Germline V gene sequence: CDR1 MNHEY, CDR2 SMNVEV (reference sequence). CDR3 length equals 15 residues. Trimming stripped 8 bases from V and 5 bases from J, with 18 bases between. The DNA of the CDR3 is TGTGCCAGCCGAACCTTCAGGGAATCCAATGAAAAACTGTTTTTT. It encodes CASRTFRESNEKLFF.

The CDR3, as DNA: TGCGCCAGCAGCTTCGGACAGGGTAATGAAAAACTGTTTTTT. This translates into CASSFGQGNEKLFF. This sequence joins TRBV5-1 and TRBJ1-4, with 8 bases matching TRBD1. Unmatched junction bases numbered 1, after V lost 2 bases and J lost 4 bases. The germline V gene encodes CDR1 SGHRS and CDR2 YFSETQ. The CDR3 is 14 residues long. Looking up the rest from reference TRBV5-1 and TRBJ1-4 gives the full variable domain: KAGVTQTPRYLIKTRGQQVTLSCSPISGHRSVSWYQQTPGQGLQFLFEYFSETQRNKGNFPGRFSGRQFSNSRSEMNVSTLELGDSALYLCASSFGQGNEKLFFGSGTQLSVL.

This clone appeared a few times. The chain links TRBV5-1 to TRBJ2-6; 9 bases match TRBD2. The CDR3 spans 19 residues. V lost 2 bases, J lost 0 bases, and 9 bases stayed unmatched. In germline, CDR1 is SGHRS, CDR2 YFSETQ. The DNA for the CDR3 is TGCGCCAGCAGCTTATCACTAGCGGGTGTCATCTCTGGGGCCAACGTCCTGACTTTC. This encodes CASSLSLAGVISGANVLTF.

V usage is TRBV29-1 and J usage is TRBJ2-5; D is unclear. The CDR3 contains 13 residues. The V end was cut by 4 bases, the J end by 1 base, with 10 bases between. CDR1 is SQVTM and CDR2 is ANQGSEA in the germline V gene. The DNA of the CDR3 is TGCAGCGTTGGTGCACTAACCCAAGAGACCCAGTACTTC. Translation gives CSVGALTQETQYF.

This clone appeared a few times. The CDR3 here is CASSLLDRGGYGYTF. For the CDR3, the DNA is TGTGCCAGCAGCTTACTGGACAGGGGAGGGTATGGCTACACCTTC. V and J are TRBV5-4 and TRBJ1-2; 9 bases are shared with TRBD1. Germline V gene sequence: CDR1 SGHNT, CDR2 YYREEE (reference sequence). V lost 2 bases to trimming and J lost 5 bases; unmatched junction nucleotides: 7. CDR3 length equals 15 residues.

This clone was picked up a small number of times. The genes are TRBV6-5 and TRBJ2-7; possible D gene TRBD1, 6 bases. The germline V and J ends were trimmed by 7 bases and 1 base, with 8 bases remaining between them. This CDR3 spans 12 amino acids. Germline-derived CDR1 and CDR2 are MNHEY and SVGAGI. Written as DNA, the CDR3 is TGTGCCAGCACGGACAGATCCTACGAGCAGTACTTC. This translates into CASTDRSYEQYF.